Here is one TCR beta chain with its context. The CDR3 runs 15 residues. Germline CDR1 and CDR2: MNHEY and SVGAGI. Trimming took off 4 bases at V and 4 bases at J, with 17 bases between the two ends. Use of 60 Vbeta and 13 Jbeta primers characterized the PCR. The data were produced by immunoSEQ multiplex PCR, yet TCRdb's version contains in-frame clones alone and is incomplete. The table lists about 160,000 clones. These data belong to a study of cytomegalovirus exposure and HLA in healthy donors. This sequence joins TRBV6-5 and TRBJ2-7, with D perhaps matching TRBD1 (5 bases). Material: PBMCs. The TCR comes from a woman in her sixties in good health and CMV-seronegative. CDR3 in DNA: TGTGCCAGCAGTTCATCGTCAGGGTGGGCTTACGAGCAGTACTTC. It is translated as CASSSSSGWAYEQYF.